This T cell receptor beta chain comes out of a study of CD8 T cells in Susac syndrome (dated 2019 in TCRdb). Background on the whole study: The study used repertoire sequencing to test whether antigen drove CD8+ T cell activation and differentiation in Susac syndrome. Clonality of the CD8+ T cell repertoire was compared between roughly twelve healthy donors, approximately 14 Susac syndrome patients and roughly 16 multiple sclerosis patients.

Study-level results and caveats: The number of individuals in the TCR sequencing and HLA analysis was acknowledged as relatively small.

Peripheral blood CD8+ and CD4+ T cells from healthy donors, Susac syndrome patients and multiple sclerosis patients were profiled by high-throughput TCR beta sequencing. The multiple sclerosis controls were treatment-naive patients whose relapsing-remitting disease, either stable or active, fulfilled the revised McDonald criteria. Bulk CD8+ and CD4+ T cells were purified by magnetic negative isolation, while CD8+ TEMRA cells were enriched using FACS. Blood was collected in EDTA tubes and processed within 24 hours, with PBMCs isolated through density gradient centrifugation. PBMCs intended for TCR sequencing were frozen in liquid nitrogen and were later thawed in a 37 degrees C water bath. A purity of at least 90% was achieved for sorted or isolated CD4+, CD8+ and CD8+ TEMRA cells. Of note for this clonotype: What this receptor recognizes is not known. It has no much larger one-base neighbor in the sample; base qualities were not kept.

RNA was extracted using the RNeasy kit, and about 0.5 to 1 ug of the RNA was reverse transcribed with random hexamers. The immunoSEQ multiplex PCR assay, which covers 54 Vbeta and 13 Jbeta segments, was used to amplify TCR beta CDR3 regions. To correct PCR amplification bias, a synthetic template baseline was used for both primer optimization and computational correction. As for the original processing: Reads were annotated to V, D and J genes per IMGT and analyzed with immunoSEQ Analyzer, keeping only productive sequences. To calculate clonality, Shannon entropy was normalized by log2 of the number of productive unique sequences and then subtracted from one. For each patient and control, public and private clones were evaluated within the 100 most prevalent clones. Susac-specific clones were defined as absent from healthy and MS cohorts, some 1,000 published viral clones and other ImmuneACCESS disease sequences. Clones were called with MiXCR by TCRdb after fastp trimmed the public reads at Q25, and only in-frame beta chains were retained. CDR3 protein duplicates are merged, each entry listing the most common genes and DNA. V and J calls and clone size were set by TCRdb, not the authors. This sample lists around 270,000 distinct CDR3 sequences; 70% to 90% were detected once. 0.18% of the sample lies in the top ten.

V loses 6 bases of germline sequence and J loses 0 bases, and the interval between the two ends is 12 bases. The germline V gene (reference sequence) provides CDR1 MNHEY and CDR2 SMNVEV. Including cysteine and phenylalanine, the CDR3 has 15 amino acids. Only the CDR3 DNA is retained, 45 bases long and in frame from the first base. The V and J genes are TRBV27 and TRBJ2-1; the D gene is not confidently resolved. Material for sequencing was CD8+ T cells from PBMCs. This sequence originates from a human donor with multiple sclerosis. The DNA sequence is as follows: TGTGCCAGCAGAGTAGAACTCAACTCCTACAATGAGCAGTTCTTC. Its translation is CASRVELNSYNEQFF.